The 5 T cell receptor beta chains given below trace back to one sample, sequenced in a study of identical twins. TCRdb re-analysed the 5' RACE reads in MiXCR, keeping a single row per CDR3 protein. The table lists about 900,000 distinct CDR3 sequences, over 9% of them singletons, with about 1.6% in the top ten. These data were also filed under a second study, of yellow fever vaccine responses in identical twins.

Sample: PBMCs. The receptors here all came from a young woman in good health.

There are many counts of this clonotype. The gene calls are TRBV28 and TRBJ2-7, with D perhaps matching TRBD2 (6 bases). V lost 3 bases and J 0 bases, leaving 12 bases between the germline ends. This CDR3 spans 15 amino acids. Germline lookup yields CDR1 MDHEN and CDR2 SYDVKM. CDR3 bases: TGTGCCAGCAGTTTGGGGAGGTTCAGCTCCTACGAGCAGTACTTC. As protein: CASSLGRFSSYEQYF.

J is TRBJ2-2 and V is TRBV7-9, with 9 nucleotides matching TRBD2. The CDR3 is 17 residues long. Losses at the gene ends were 0 bases for V and 4 bases for J; bases not matched to a gene: 6. Looked up from germline, CDR1 is SEHNR and CDR2 is FQNEAQ (reference sequence). The CDR3 reads CASSLAERGALTGELFF. In nucleotides, the CDR3 is TGTGCCAGCAGCTTAGCCGAGCGGGGGGCCCTCACCGGGGAGCTGTTTTTT.

There are a few counts of this clonotype. CDR3 in amino acids: CASSLGRTGTTETQYF. The CDR3 bases are TGTGCCAGCAGCTTAGGGCGGACAGGGACTACGGAGACCCAGTACTTC. This chain connects TRBV7-8 to TRBJ2-5, with D perhaps TRBD1 (8 bases). The germline V gene encodes CDR1 SGHVS and CDR2 FQNEAQ. V lost 1 base, J lost 5 bases, and 17 bases lay in between. There are 16 residues in the CDR3.

The table lists this clonotype with a few counts. This chain joins TRBV10-1 and TRBJ2-7, with 8 bases aligning to TRBD2. V lost 6 bases to trimming and J lost 7 bases; unmatched junction nucleotides: 11. This CDR3 is built from 14 residues. The germline CDR1 and CDR2 sequences are WNHNN and SYGVQD (reference sequence). Here the CDR3 DNA reads TGCGCCAGCAGCTCCGGGACTAGGTCGATTGAGCAGTACTTC. This encodes CASSSGTRSIEQYF.

There are a few counts of this clonotype. The chain recombines TRBV9 with TRBJ2-1; TRBD2 aligns across 7 bases. This CDR3 has 12 amino acids. V lost 0 bases and J lost 12; bases outside the gene matches: 3. Germline V CDR1 and CDR2: SGDLS, YYNGEE. The CDR3 DNA is TGTGCCAGCAGCGTAGGCGGGAGTGGGCAGTTCTTC. Translated: CASSVGGSGQFF.